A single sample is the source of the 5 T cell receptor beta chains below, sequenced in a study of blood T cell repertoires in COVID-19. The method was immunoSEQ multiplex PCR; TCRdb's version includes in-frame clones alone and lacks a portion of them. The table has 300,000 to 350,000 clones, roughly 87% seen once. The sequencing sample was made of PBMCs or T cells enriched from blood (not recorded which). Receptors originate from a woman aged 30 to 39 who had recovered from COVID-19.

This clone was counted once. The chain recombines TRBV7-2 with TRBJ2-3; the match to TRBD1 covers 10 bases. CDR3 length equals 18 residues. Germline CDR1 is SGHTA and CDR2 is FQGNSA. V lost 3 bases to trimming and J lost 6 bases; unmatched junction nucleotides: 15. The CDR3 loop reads CASSFRSTGTGAVDTQYF. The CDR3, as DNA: TGTGCCAGCAGCTTTAGGAGTACCGGGACAGGGGCGGTTGATACGCAGTATTTT.

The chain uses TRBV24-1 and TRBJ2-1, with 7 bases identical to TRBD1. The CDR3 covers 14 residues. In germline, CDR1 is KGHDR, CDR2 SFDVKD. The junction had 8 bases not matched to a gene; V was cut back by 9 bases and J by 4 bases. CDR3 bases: TGTGCCACCGGCTCCGGACAGGATTACAATGAGCAGTTCTTC. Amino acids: CATGSGQDYNEQFF.

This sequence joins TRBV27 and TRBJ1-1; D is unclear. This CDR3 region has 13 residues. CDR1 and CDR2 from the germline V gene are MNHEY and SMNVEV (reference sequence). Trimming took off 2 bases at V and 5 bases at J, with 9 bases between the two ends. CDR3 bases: TGTGCCAGCAGTTTAACTGTGAGTACTGAAGCTTTCTTT. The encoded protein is CASSLTVSTEAFF.

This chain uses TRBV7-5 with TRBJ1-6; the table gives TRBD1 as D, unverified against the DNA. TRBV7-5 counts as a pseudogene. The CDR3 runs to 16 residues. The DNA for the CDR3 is TGTGCCAGAAGCGACGACAGGAGCTCCTATAATTCACCCCTCCACTTT. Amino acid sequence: CARSDDRSSYNSPLHF.

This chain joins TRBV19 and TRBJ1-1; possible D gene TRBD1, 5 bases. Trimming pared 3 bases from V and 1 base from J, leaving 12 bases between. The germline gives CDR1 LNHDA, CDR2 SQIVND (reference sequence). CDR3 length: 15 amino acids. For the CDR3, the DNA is TGTGCCAGTAGTATGGATATGGGGGGGAACACTGAAGCTTTCTTT. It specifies CASSMDMGGNTEAFF.